This is a list of T cell receptor beta chains from one sample in a study of T cell repertoires in cytomegalovirus infection. For these TCRs, the target antigens are not known. TCRdb ran MiXCR on the reads and lists one entry per CDR3 protein. The profile covers about 500,000 distinct CDR3 sequences, with 33% appearing a single time and roughly 15% taken by the ten largest. The sample here was cultured PBMCs, taken from culture after CMV antigen stimulation. The receptors were gathered from a human donor in good health (CMV status not recorded). Some clones in this sample may be carry-over from other donors' samples. The CDR3 runs from the conserved cysteine through the conserved F or W. The D gene is left open where the match is weak. Size is omitted from some rows. Given values are once, few, many or a class for expanded clones.

D	J	V	size	CDR3	DNA
.	TRBJ2-5	TRBV7-2	many	CASSRSRWETQYF	TGTGCCAGCAGCCGATCACGATGGGAGACCCAGTACTTC
.	TRBJ1-3	TRBV5-1	.	CASSLGRTPEGNTIYF	TGCGCCAGCAGCTTGGGCCGGACGCCTGAGGGAAACACCATATATTTT
.	TRBJ1-5	TRBV7-2	few	CASSLADRRQPQHF	TGTGCCAGCAGCTTAGCCGACAGGCGGCAGCCCCAGCATTTT
TRBD2	TRBJ2-1	TRBV3-1	few	CASSQVSGRAGYEQFF	TGTGCCAGCAGCCAAGTGTCCGGGAGGGCCGGGTATGAGCAGTTCTTC
TRBD2	TRBJ2-7	TRBV28	.	CASKRGGTRGGEQYF	TGTGCCAGCAAACGGGGAGGGACTAGGGGCGGGGAGCAGTACTTC
.	TRBJ1-1	TRBV20-1	.	CSAQTQNTEAFF	TGCAGTGCTCAAACACAGAACACTGAAGCTTTCTTT
.	TRBJ2-1	TRBV28	once	CASSFALDRLREQFF	TGTGCCAGCAGTTTCGCACTGGACCGTCTGCGGGAGCAGTTCTTC
TRBD1	TRBJ2-7	TRBV6-8	.	CASSYSHGQGYEQYF	TGTGCCAGCAGTTACTCGCATGGACAGGGGTACGAGCAGTACTTC
.	TRBJ2-1	TRBV14	.	CASSQERLAIFTMSEQFF	TGTGCCAGCAGCCAAGAGCGCTTAGCGATATTTACAATGAGCGAGCAGTTCTTC
TRBD1	TRBJ2-7	TRBV7-2	many	CASSSIVRDRGAGWSYEQYF	TGTGCCAGCAGCTCAATTGTCCGAGACAGGGGTGCTGGGTGGTCCTACGAGCAGTACTTC
TRBD2	TRBJ2-1	TRBV11-2	few	CASSFGSSGYNEQFF	TGTGCCAGCAGCTTTGGGTCTAGCGGATACAATGAGCAGTTCTTC
TRBD2	TRBJ2-5	TRBV6-2/TRBV6-3	once	CASSETSAQETQYF	TGTGCCAGCAGCGAGACTAGCGCCCAAGAGACCCAGTACTTC
.	TRBJ2-5	TRBV11-2	.	CASSPAFGMTGETQYF	TGTGCCAGCAGCCCAGCCTTTGGGATGACTGGTGAGACCCAGTACTTC
.	TRBJ1-2	TRBV29-1	.	CSVERAGEYFRYTF	TGCAGCGTTGAAAGGGCAGGGGAGTACTTTCGCTACACCTTC
.	TRBJ2-6	TRBV7-2	few	CASSPPAWERTGANVLTF	TGTGCCAGCAGCCCTCCGGCCTGGGAGCGAACTGGGGCCAACGTCCTGACTTTC
.	TRBJ2-1	TRBV20-1	.	CSASNRVGEQFF	TGCAGTGCGTCTAACAGGGTTGGAGAGCAGTTCTTC
.	TRBJ2-7	TRBV6-6	.	CASSSETGRSEQYF	TGTGCCAGCAGTTCAGAGACAGGGAGGTCCGAGCAGTACTTC
TRBD1	TRBJ2-7	TRBV7-2	many	CASSLVGTGSYEQYF	TGTGCCAGCAGCTTAGTCGGGACAGGGTCCTACGAGCAGTACTTC
.	TRBJ1-2	TRBV4-1	few	CASSEARGTYGYTF	TGCGCCAGCAGCGAAGCGAGGGGAACTTATGGCTACACCTTC
.	TRBJ2-3	TRBV19	few	CASSVYRESGDTQYF	TGTGCCAGTAGTGTGTACAGGGAATCGGGGGATACGCAGTATTTT
TRBD2	TRBJ2-5	TRBV29-1	.	CSVDGRAAETQYF	TGCAGCGTTGATGGGAGGGCCGCAGAGACCCAGTACTTC
.	TRBJ2-3	TRBV7-6	few	CASSPWRADTQYF	TGTGCCAGCAGCCCCTGGAGGGCCGATACGCAGTATTTT
.	TRBJ1-1	TRBV7-9	.	CASSLAWSRGAFF	TGTGCCAGCAGCTTAGCGTGGAGCCGAGGAGCTTTCTTT
.	TRBJ2-5	TRBV29-1	.	CSVPKTTGETQYF	TGCAGCGTTCCCAAGACTACAGGGGAGACCCAGTACTTC
.	TRBJ2-3	TRBV11-3	.	CASSFREIEADTQYF	TGTGCCAGCAGCTTTCGGGAGATCGAGGCAGATACGCAGTATTTT
.	TRBJ1-6	TRBV6-2/TRBV6-3	.	CASSSSTVTGNNSPLHF	TGTGCCAGCAGTTCTAGCACCGTGACAGGCAATAATTCACCCCTCCACTTT
.	TRBJ1-4	TRBV7-9	.	CASSSTPGRATNEKLFF	TGTGCCAGCAGCTCGACCCCCGGGAGGGCAACTAATGAAAAACTGTTTTTT
TRBD1	TRBJ1-5	TRBV6-1	.	CASFGTDINQPQHF	TGTGCCAGCTTCGGGACAGATATAAATCAGCCCCAGCATTTT
TRBD1	TRBJ1-4	TRBV20-1	.	CSARDGDRAGVKLFF	TGCAGTGCTAGAGATGGGGACAGGGCAGGGGTAAAACTGTTTTTT